This T cell receptor (beta chain) was sequenced in a study of blood T cell repertoires in COVID-19. The protocol was immunoSEQ multiplex PCR, while the TCRdb copy is restricted to in-frame clones and leaves out a portion. The sample lists more than 75,000 clones, around 80% seen once, with less than 11% in the top ten. Germline CDR1 is MNHEY and CDR2 is SVGAGI. With V trimmed by 2 bases and J by 2 bases, 4 bases remained unmatched. The CDR3 contains 16 residues. The specimen sequenced was peripheral blood. The sequence derives from a man between 60 and 70 years old with acute or convalescent COVID-19. The chain carries TRBV6-5 and TRBJ1-3; 9 nucleotides agree with TRBD1. As DNA, the CDR3 is TGTGCCAGCAGTTACGCGTGGACAGGGGCTGGAAACACCATATATTTT. Translated: CASSYAWTGAGNTIYF.